Following are 30 T cell receptor beta chains from one sample sequenced in a study of regulatory T cells in long-lasting Graves disease. Time point meaning: newly diagnosed GD, antithyroid drugs for less than 3 months. From PBMCs, RNA was extracted and then used to make the TCR library. With iRepertoire HTBI primers and Arm-PCR of CDR3 regions, TCR beta libraries were built. A single record per CDR3 protein comes from TCRdb applying MiXCR to the multiplex PCR reads. The data hold about 440,000 distinct CDR3 sequences, with around 14% observed a single time. The data were also submitted as part of a second study, on T cells in Graves' hyperthyroidism and ophthalmopathy.

Sequenced here: peripheral blood mononuclear cells (PBMCs), sampled at new diagnosis, from a patient treated with antithyroid drugs. These receptors were collected from a woman aged 30 to 39 with Graves disease.

This clonotype was seen ten or more times. The gene calls are TRBV2 and TRBJ2-1; 13 bases match TRBD2. Germline V gene data show CDR1 as SNHLY and CDR2 as FYNNEI. V lost 4 bases, J lost 8 bases, and 5 bases stayed unmatched. The CDR3 has 15 amino acids. DNA of the CDR3: TGTGCCAGCAGTGCCGGGACTAGCGGGAAGTATGAGCAGTTCTTC. Its translation is CASSAGTSGKYEQFF. The variable domain in full, completed from reference TRBV2 and TRBJ2-1, reads EPEVTQTPSHQVTQMGQEVILRCVPISNHLYFYWYRQILGQKVEFLVSFYNNEISEKSEIFDDQFSVERPDGSNFTLKIRSTKLEDSAMYFCASSAGTSGKYEQFFGPGTRLTVL.

The table lists this clonotype with many counts. The gene calls are TRBV20-1 and TRBJ1-3; D unclear. The V end was cut by 3 bases, the J end by 0 bases, with 6 bases between. Germline V CDR1 and CDR2: DFQATT, SNEGSKA (reference sequence). The CDR3 spans 13 residues. The CDR3 spells CSARLGSGNTIYF. CDR3 DNA: TGCAGTGCTAGGCTGGGCTCTGGAAACACCATATATTTT.

V is TRBV9 and J is TRBJ1-2; 8 nucleotides match TRBD1. The CDR3 spans 15 residues. V shed 3 bases and J 7 bases; nucleotides not matched to a gene: 11. The germline gives CDR1 SGDLS, CDR2 YYNGEE. CDR3 region: CASSALGQGNAGYTF. The CDR3 DNA sequence: TGTGCCAGCAGCGCCCTAGGACAGGGTAACGCTGGCTACACCTTC.

On this clonotype: A read error may explain this, as a much larger clone is one base away. V is TRBV11-2 and J is TRBJ2-7; either TRBD1 or TRBD2 may supply D (5 bases each). The CDR3 is 16 amino acids. Looked up from germline, CDR1 is SGHAT and CDR2 is FQNNGV. The CDR3 region is CASGLALGDLPYEQYF. The CDR3 DNA follows: TGTGCCAGCGGCTTAGCGCTGGGGGACCTCCCTTACGAGCAGTACTTC.

This clonotype appeared many times. This chain joins TRBV11-3 and TRBJ1-1, with a tentative D call TRBD1 (5 bases). This CDR3 contains 15 residues. Looked up from germline, CDR1 is SGHNT and CDR2 is YENEEA. Trimming removed 1 base from V and 4 bases from J, with 13 bases in between. The CDR3 DNA follows: TGTGCCAGCAGCTTAGGGGACCGCGGGACCACTGAAGCTTTCTTT. Protein sequence: CASSLGDRGTTEAFF.

This clonotype showed up many times. V usage is TRBV10-3 and J usage is TRBJ2-5, with 9 bases matching TRBD1. Unmatched junction bases numbered 6, after V lost 6 bases and J lost 4 bases. In germline, CDR1 is ENHRY, CDR2 SYGVKD. This CDR3 is built from 14 residues. The CDR3 reads CAISPQGARETQYF. The CDR3 nucleotides are TGTGCCATCAGCCCACAGGGGGCACGAGAGACCCAGTACTTC.

The J gene is TRBJ2-3, the V gene TRBV6-1, with TRBD2 identical over 7 bases. CDR1 MNHNS and CDR2 SASEGT come from the germline V gene. The CDR3 contains 16 residues. CDR3 in amino acids: CASGKGKRVVADTQYF. In DNA form, the CDR3 reads TGTGCAAGCGGGAAGGGCAAAAGGGTGGTAGCAGATACGCAGTATTTT.

Worth noting for this clonotype: Since a much larger clone is just one base distant, this may be a read error. This chain joins TRBV7-3 and TRBJ2-3, with D hard to call. CDR1 and CDR2 (germline): SGHTA, FQGTGA. The V and J ends lost 7 bases and 4 bases respectively, with 12 bases between them. The length of the CDR3 is 13 residues. CDR3 in DNA: TGTGCCAGCAACCGCGTCTATTCAGATACGCAGTATTTT. It yields the protein CASNRVYSDTQYF.

As to this clonotype: This likely reflects a read error, since a far larger clone is one base away. Written as DNA, the CDR3 is TGTGCCAGCAGTTTTATCGACGGGAGCGCAGATACGCAGTATTTT. Protein product: CASSFIDGSADTQYF. The rearrangement joins TRBV19 to TRBJ2-3; D may be TRBD2 (6 bases). Trimming stripped 9 bases from V and 4 bases from J, with 20 bases between. Germline values: CDR1 LNHDA, CDR2 SQIVND (reference sequence). The CDR3 covers 15 residues.

This clonotype was recorded at least ten times. The rearrangement joins TRBV11-2 to TRBJ2-1; 8 bases line up with TRBD1. This CDR3 has 15 residues. V was clipped by 0 bases and J by 3 bases; unmatched bases: 1. Germline-derived CDR1 and CDR2 are SGHAT and FQNNGV. CDR3: CASSLETGDYNEQFF. Written as DNA, the CDR3 is TGTGCCAGCAGCTTAGAGACAGGGGACTACAATGAGCAGTTCTTC. Complete variable domain (other parts from reference TRBV11-2 and TRBJ2-1): EAGVAQSPRYKIIEKRQSVAFWCNPISGHATLYWYQQILGQGPKLLIQFQNNGVVDDSQLPKDRFSAERLKGVDSTLKIQPAKLEDSAVYLCASSLETGDYNEQFFGPGTRLTVL.

The V and J genes are TRBV9 and TRBJ1-3; D remains unclear. Germline CDR1 reads SGDLS; CDR2 reads YYNGEE. CDR3 length: 17 residues. Deletions cut 0 bases from V and 0 bases from J, with 13 bases between. The CDR3 DNA reads TGTGCCAGCAGCGTAGTGTCCGGGTCTAGCTCTGGAAACACCATATATTTT. Its protein product is CASSVVSGSSSGNTIYF.

As to this clonotype: This may be a read error: a much more frequent sequence differs by one nucleotide. The chain carries TRBV2 and TRBJ1-5; 8 bases agree with TRBD1. Looked up from germline, CDR1 is SNHLY and CDR2 is FYNNEI. V lost 6 bases to trimming and J lost 7 bases; unmatched junction nucleotides: 8. The CDR3 has 14 residues. The CDR3 sequence: CASRAGQGRQPQHF. In DNA, the CDR3 is TGTGCCAGCAGGGCTGGACAGGGAAGGCAGCCCCAGCATTTT.

This clonotype was picked up a small number of times. The V gene is TRBV14, the J gene TRBJ2-6; D may match TRBD1 or TRBD2 (5 bases each). Between the trimmed V and J ends, which lost 4 bases and 1 base, there was a span of 14 bases. The CDR3 length is 17 residues. Per the germline V gene, CDR1 is SGHDN and CDR2 is FVKESK. The DNA of the CDR3 is TGTGCCAGCAGCCCCCCTATCGGGGCATCTGGGGCCAACGTCCTGACTTTC. This encodes CASSPPIGASGANVLTF. The full variable domain, in which reference TRBV14 and TRBJ2-6 provide the parts outside the CDR3, is EAGVTQFPSHSVIEKGQTVTLRCDPISGHDNLYWYRRVMGKEIKFLLHFVKESKQDESGMPNNRFLAERTGGTYSTLKVQPAELEDSGVYFCASSPPIGASGANVLTFGAGSRLTVL.

The table lists this clonotype with many counts. J is TRBJ2-7 and V is TRBV20-1, with D perhaps matching TRBD1 or TRBD2 (6 bases each). Germline values: CDR1 DFQATT, CDR2 SNEGSKA (reference sequence). The CDR3 extends over 15 amino acids. Trimming left V 0 bases short and J 0 bases short, with 12 bases between. CDR3 region: CSARDPGGLSYEQYF. CDR3 in DNA: TGCAGTGCTAGAGATCCCGGGGGCCTCTCCTACGAGCAGTACTTC.

This clonotype was seen repeatedly, ten times or more. J is TRBJ1-1 and V is TRBV20-1, with TRBD1 as a possible D gene (5 bases). CDR1 and CDR2 from the germline V gene are DFQATT and SNEGSKA (reference sequence). With 5 bases removed from V and 4 bases from J, the gap between germline ends came to 17 bases. The CDR3 has 14 residues. The CDR3 region is CSASRLVRGTEAFF. In DNA form, the CDR3 reads TGCAGTGCTTCCCGACTGGTTAGGGGCACTGAAGCTTTCTTT.

This clonotype has at least ten counts. The genes are TRBV5-1 and TRBJ2-4; D gene unclear. The CDR3 runs to 12 residues. Deletions cut 4 bases from V and 5 bases from J, with 7 bases between. CDR1 and CDR2 from the germline V gene are SGHRS and YFSETQ. Here the CDR3 reads CASSAEQNIQYF. The CDR3, as DNA: TGCGCCAGCAGCGCCGAGCAAAACATTCAGTACTTC.

A few counts support this clonotype. This chain uses TRBV7-2 with TRBJ2-5; possibly TRBD1 for D (5 bases). V shed 5 bases and J shed 5 bases, with 12 bases lying between them. CDR1 and CDR2 from the germline V gene are SGHTA and FQGNSA. The CDR3 is 13 amino acids. The CDR3 DNA sequence: TGTGCCAGCAGCCCCACCAACAGGGAGACCCAGTACTTC. Amino acid sequence: CASSPTNRETQYF.

This clonotype was seen many times. V usage is TRBV2 and J usage is TRBJ1-2; tentative D call: TRBD1 (6 bases). CDR1 and CDR2 from the germline V gene are SNHLY and FYNNEI. V lost 6 bases to trimming and J lost 4 bases, with 21 bases between them. The CDR3 contains 16 residues. Here the CDR3 DNA reads TGTGCCAGCAGCCCCGATGGGGGCGCGTTTAGCTATGGCTACACCTTC. Its protein is CASSPDGGAFSYGYTF.

This clonotype was picked up a small number of times. This chain connects TRBV9 to TRBJ2-1; D is tentatively TRBD1 or TRBD2 (5 bases each). The CDR3 is made up of 16 amino acids. The V and J ends lost 3 bases and 1 base respectively, with 14 bases between them. The germline V gene has CDR1 SGDLS and CDR2 YYNGEE. The CDR3 region has the DNA TGTGCCAGCAGCGAGGCTAGAGGGGCATCCTACAATGAGCAGTTCTTC. Translation gives CASSEARGASYNEQFF. The entire variable domain, with the rest obtained from reference TRBV9 and TRBJ2-1, is as follows: DSGVTQTPKHLITATGQRVTLRCSPRSGDLSVYWYQQSLDQGLQFLIQYYNGEERAKGNILERFSAQQFPDLHSELNLSSLELGDSALYFCASSEARGASYNEQFFGPGTRLTVL.

In its sample, this clonotype was seen many times. CDR3 protein: CASSLVAGATDTQYF. In nucleotides, the CDR3 is TGTGCCAGCAGCCTCGTAGCGGGAGCGACAGATACGCAGTATTTT. The chain uses TRBV3-1 and TRBJ2-3; 9 bases agree with TRBD2. Germline CDR1 and CDR2: LGHDT and YNNKEL (reference sequence). V shed 4 bases, J shed 3 bases, and the junction held 5 bases outside the gene matches. This CDR3 contains 15 residues.

This clonotype was observed at least ten times. The chain combines TRBV3-1 with TRBJ1-2, with D perhaps TRBD1 (6 bases). Trimming cost V 5 bases and J 1 base, with 14 bases left between them. Germline CDR1 is LGHDT and CDR2 is YNNKEL (reference sequence). There are 15 residues in the CDR3. DNA of the CDR3: TGTGCCAGCAGCTATGGACAGAGAAGTAACTATGGCTACACCTTC. This translates into CASSYGQRSNYGYTF.

The sample holds many counts of this clonotype. V and J are TRBV30 and TRBJ2-7; 7 bases are shared with TRBD1. The CDR3 consists of 14 residues. Germline CDR1 and CDR2: GTSNPN and SVGIG (reference sequence). The J segment lost 5 bases and the V segment lost 8 bases, leaving 15 bases of the junction unmatched. The CDR3 loop reads CASRHGTAAHEQYF. The CDR3 DNA follows: TGTGCCAGCCGACACGGGACAGCTGCCCACGAGCAGTACTTC. Full variable domain (missing parts from reference TRBV30 and TRBJ2-7): SQTIHQWPATLVQPVGSPLSLECTVEGTSNPNLYWYRQAAGRGLQLLFYSVGIGQISSEVPQNLSASRPQDRQFILSSKKLLLSDSGFYLCASRHGTAAHEQYFGPGTRLTVT.

At least ten counts were recorded for this clonotype. The chain combines TRBV5-1 with TRBJ2-7; D call uncertain. From germline, CDR1 is SGHRS and CDR2 YFSETQ. The CDR3 consists of 13 residues. V gave up 1 base and J gave up 4 bases, with 9 bases separating them. CDR3 nucleotides: TGCGCCAGCAGCTTGCTAGGCAATTACGAGCAGTACTTC. Amino acid sequence: CASSLLGNYEQYF.

This clonotype was counted a few times. The J gene is TRBJ2-1, the V gene TRBV6-9, with TRBD1 as a possible D gene (5 bases). The length of the CDR3 is 11 residues. Germline CDR1 and CDR2: MNHGY and SVAAGI. Trimming pared 3 bases from V and 12 bases from J, leaving 9 bases between. The DNA for the CDR3 is TGTGCCAGCAGTTACCAGCAGGGGCAGTTCTTC. This gives the protein CASSYQQGQFF.

In this sample, this clonotype turned up many times. This rearrangement joins TRBV11-2 to TRBJ2-3; the match to TRBD2 covers 7 bases. Losses at the gene ends were 7 bases for V and 0 bases for J; bases not matched to a gene: 7. The CDR3 is 15 residues long. The germline CDR1 and CDR2 sequences are SGHAT and FQNNGV. As DNA, the CDR3 is TGTGCCAGCAACCTAGCGGCCTTTAGCACAGATACGCAGTATTTT. The encoded protein is CASNLAAFSTDTQYF.

V is TRBV7-2 and J is TRBJ2-1, with 13 bases matching TRBD2. V shed 3 bases and J 2 bases; nucleotides not matched to a gene: 7. The germline V gene encodes CDR1 SGHTA and CDR2 FQGNSA. There are 18 residues in the CDR3. The CDR3 sequence is CASSLGTSGNAAYNEQFF. In DNA, the CDR3 is TGTGCCAGCAGCTTGGGGACTAGCGGGAATGCGGCCTACAATGAGCAGTTCTTC.

The chain carries TRBV12-3 or TRBV12-4 and TRBJ2-3, with a possible D match to TRBD2 (5 bases). V lost 4 bases to trimming and J lost 1 base, with 15 bases between them. The CDR3 spans 16 residues. CDR3 residues: CASSYWTGARTDTQYF. CDR3 coding DNA: TGTGCCAGCAGTTACTGGACTGGCGCTCGCACAGATACGCAGTATTTT.

This clonotype came up a few times. The rearrangement uses TRBV7-2 and TRBJ2-1; TRBD2 matches 10 bases. The germline gives CDR1 SGHTA, CDR2 FQGNSA. V shed 5 bases, J shed 8 bases, and the junction held 15 bases outside the gene matches. The CDR3 contains 17 residues. The CDR3 reads CASSPYSGLAAIYEQFF. CDR3 DNA sequence: TGTGCCAGCAGCCCTTATAGCGGACTAGCGGCAATTTATGAGCAGTTCTTC.

The chain is built from TRBV5-6 and TRBJ1-1, with D hard to call. The CDR3 has 15 residues. Germline V gene data show CDR1 as SGHDT and CDR2 as YYEEEE. The germline V and J ends were trimmed by 0 bases and 0 bases, with 9 bases remaining between them. The CDR3 DNA reads as TGTGCCAGCAGCTTGGGTTTGGGTATGAACACTGAAGCTTTCTTT. It specifies CASSLGLGMNTEAFF.

This clonotype was observed many times. CDR3 protein: CAWSQDRLTYGYTF. The CDR3 DNA is TGTGCCTGGAGTCAAGACAGACTGACCTATGGCTACACCTTC. The chain is built from TRBV30 and TRBJ1-2; weak D call: TRBD1 (5 bases). This CDR3 has 14 amino acids. Germline CDR1 is GTSNPN and CDR2 is SVGIG (reference sequence). V lost 2 bases, J lost 4 bases, and 14 bases lay in between.